A selection of T cell receptor beta chains follows, all from one sample in a study of T cells in Graves' hyperthyroidism and ophthalmopathy. A single record per CDR3 protein comes from TCRdb applying MiXCR to the multiplex PCR reads. The data show hundreds of thousands of distinct CDR3 sequences, under 15% seen once. The sequenced sample was blood. These receptors were collected from a woman aged 40 to 50 with Graves' ophthalmopathy. Both conserved end residues are part of each CDR3. Fields, in order: clone size, V gene, D gene, J gene, CDR3 DNA, CDR3 protein. The D gene is left open where the match is weak. Size values are once, few and many counts, or a class for expanded clones, and some rows have none.

abundance: few; v_gene: TRBV15; d_gene: NA; j_gene: TRBJ2-6; CDR3nt: TGTGCCACCAGCCTCCGGCGGGGAGGGGCCAACGTCCTGACTTTC; CDR3aa: CATSLRRGGANVLTF
abundance: once; v_gene: TRBV12-3/TRBV12-4; d_gene: TRBD1; j_gene: TRBJ2-5; CDR3nt: TGTGCCAGCTATAACAGGGGCAGGGGAGAGACCCAGTACTTC; CDR3aa: CASYNRGRGETQYF
abundance: many; v_gene: TRBV7-2; d_gene: TRBD1; j_gene: TRBJ2-7; CDR3nt: TGTGCCAGCAGCTCTACCAGGGACAGGCAGCAGTACTTC; CDR3aa: CASSSTRDRQQYF
abundance: many; v_gene: TRBV11-2; d_gene: NA; j_gene: TRBJ2-4; CDR3nt: TGTGCCAGCAGCTTAGATCTAGGCGCAAACATTCAGTACTTC; CDR3aa: CASSLDLGANIQYF
abundance: NA; v_gene: TRBV4-1; d_gene: NA; j_gene: TRBJ2-7; CDR3nt: TGCGCCAGCAGCCAAGAGTCGGGCTACGAGCAGTACTTC; CDR3aa: CASSQESGYEQYF
abundance: many; v_gene: TRBV28; d_gene: NA; j_gene: TRBJ1-5; CDR3nt: TGTGCCAGCAGTTGGGTCAGGGATCAGCCCCAGCATTTT; CDR3aa: CASSWVRDQPQHF
abundance: many; v_gene: TRBV6-2/TRBV6-3; d_gene: NA; j_gene: TRBJ1-5; CDR3nt: TGTGCCAGCACGGAACGGGGGAATCAGCCCCAGCATTTT; CDR3aa: CASTERGNQPQHF
abundance: many; v_gene: TRBV7-2; d_gene: NA; j_gene: TRBJ2-7; CDR3nt: TGTGCCAGCAGCTTAGTGCAAACGGACTACGAGCAGTACTTC; CDR3aa: CASSLVQTDYEQYF
abundance: many; v_gene: TRBV7-2; d_gene: NA; j_gene: TRBJ2-7; CDR3nt: TGTGCCAGCAGCTTAGACGGGGCATTCTACGAGCAGTACTTC; CDR3aa: CASSLDGAFYEQYF
abundance: many; v_gene: TRBV28; d_gene: NA; j_gene: TRBJ1-2; CDR3nt: TGTGCCAGCAGTTTAAAGGCTTATGGCTACACCTTC; CDR3aa: CASSLKAYGYTF
abundance: many; v_gene: TRBV12-3/TRBV12-4; d_gene: NA; j_gene: TRBJ2-7; CDR3nt: TGTGCCAGCAGTTTAGTCGGTCTACGCGAGCAGTACTTC; CDR3aa: CASSLVGLREQYF
abundance: few; v_gene: TRBV12-3/TRBV12-4; d_gene: NA; j_gene: TRBJ2-7; CDR3nt: TGTGCCAGCAGGGGGGCACGACACTCCTACGAGCAGTACTTC; CDR3aa: CASRGARHSYEQYF
abundance: many; v_gene: TRBV12-3/TRBV12-4; d_gene: TRBD1; j_gene: TRBJ2-7; CDR3nt: TGTGCCAGCAGTCAACCAGCGACAGGGGATGGCGAGCAGTACTTC; CDR3aa: CASSQPATGDGEQYF